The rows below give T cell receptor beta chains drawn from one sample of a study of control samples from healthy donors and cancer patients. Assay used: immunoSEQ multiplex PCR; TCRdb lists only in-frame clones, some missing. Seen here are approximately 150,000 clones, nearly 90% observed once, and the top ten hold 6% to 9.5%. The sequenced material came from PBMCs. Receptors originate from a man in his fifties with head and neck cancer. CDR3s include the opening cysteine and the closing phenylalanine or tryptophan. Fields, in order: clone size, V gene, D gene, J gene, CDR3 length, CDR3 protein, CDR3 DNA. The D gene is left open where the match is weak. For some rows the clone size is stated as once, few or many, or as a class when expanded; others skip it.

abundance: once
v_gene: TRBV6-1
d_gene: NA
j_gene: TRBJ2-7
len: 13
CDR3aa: CASSEALGYEQYF
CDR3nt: TGTGCCAGCAGTGAAGCTCTAGGCTACGAGCAGTACTTC

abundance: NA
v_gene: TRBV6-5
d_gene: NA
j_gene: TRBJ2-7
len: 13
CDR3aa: CASSYLPSYEQYF
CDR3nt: TGTGCCAGCAGTTACCTCCCGTCCTACGAGCAGTACTTC

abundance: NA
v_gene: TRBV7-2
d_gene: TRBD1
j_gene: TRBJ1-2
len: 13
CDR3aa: CASSTMGTAGYTF
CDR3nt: TGTGCCAGCAGCACTATGGGGACAGCCGGCTACACCTTC

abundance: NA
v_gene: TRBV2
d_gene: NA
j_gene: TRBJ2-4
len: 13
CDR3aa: CASSQSGGNIQYF
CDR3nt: TGTGCCAGCAGTCAATCCGGGGGTAACATTCAGTACTTC

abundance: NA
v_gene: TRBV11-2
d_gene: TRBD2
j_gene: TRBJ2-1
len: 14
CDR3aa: CASSRLAGGGEQFF
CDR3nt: TGTGCCAGCAGCAGACTAGCGGGAGGGGGTGAGCAGTTCTTC

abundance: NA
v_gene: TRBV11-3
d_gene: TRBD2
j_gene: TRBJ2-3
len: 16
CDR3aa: CASSAEGLAGTDTQYF
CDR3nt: TGTGCCAGCAGCGCCGAGGGACTAGCGGGCACAGATACGCAGTATTTT

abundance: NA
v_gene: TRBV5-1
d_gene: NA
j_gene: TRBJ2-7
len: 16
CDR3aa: CASSLTPGHGSYEQYF
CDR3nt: TGCGCCAGCAGCTTGACCCCGGGACACGGCTCCTACGAGCAGTACTTC

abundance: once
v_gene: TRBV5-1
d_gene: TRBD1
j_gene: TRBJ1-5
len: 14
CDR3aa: CASGSGQGQRAQHF
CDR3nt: TGCGCCAGCGGGTCGGGACAGGGCCAAAGAGCCCAGCATTTT

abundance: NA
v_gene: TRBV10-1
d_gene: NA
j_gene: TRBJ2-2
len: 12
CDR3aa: CASSGVSGELFF
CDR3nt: TGCGCCAGCAGTGGGGTTTCCGGGGAGCTGTTTTTT

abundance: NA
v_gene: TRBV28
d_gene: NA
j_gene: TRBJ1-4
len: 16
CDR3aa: CASSLLVSDNSEKLFF
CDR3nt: TGTGCCAGCAGTTTATTAGTGTCGGACAATTCGGAAAAACTGTTTTTT

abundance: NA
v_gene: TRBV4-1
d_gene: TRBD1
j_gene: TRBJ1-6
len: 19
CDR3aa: CASSQIPSQGAPYNSPLHF
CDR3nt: TGCGCCAGCAGCCAAATCCCCTCCCAGGGGGCACCCTATAATTCACCCCTCCACTTT

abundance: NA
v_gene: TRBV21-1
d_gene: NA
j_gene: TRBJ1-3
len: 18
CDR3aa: CASSDRDRFPGRRDTIYF
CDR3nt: TGTGCCAGCAGCGATCGGGACAGATTCCCCGGTCGAAGGGACACCATATATTTT

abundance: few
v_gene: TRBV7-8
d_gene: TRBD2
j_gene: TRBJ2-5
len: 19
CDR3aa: CASSSTQLAGGLYQETQYF
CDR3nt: TGTGCCAGCAGCTCAACACAACTAGCGGGGGGCCTGTACCAAGAGACCCAGTACTTC

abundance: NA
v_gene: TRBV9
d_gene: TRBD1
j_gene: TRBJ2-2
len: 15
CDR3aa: CASSATGWGTGELFF
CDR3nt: TGTGCCAGCAGCGCGACAGGGTGGGGCACCGGGGAGCTGTTTTTT

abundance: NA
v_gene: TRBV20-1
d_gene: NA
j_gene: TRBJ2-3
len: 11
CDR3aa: CSAPSTDTQYF
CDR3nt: TGCAGTGCCCCGAGCACAGATACGCAGTATTTT

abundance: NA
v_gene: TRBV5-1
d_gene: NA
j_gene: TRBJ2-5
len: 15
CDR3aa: CASSTRDRNQETQYF
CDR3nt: TGCGCCAGCAGCACCAGAGACCGAAACCAAGAGACCCAGTACTTC

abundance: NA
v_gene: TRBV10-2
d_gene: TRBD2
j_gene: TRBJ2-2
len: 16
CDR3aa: CASSSGTSGSAGELFF
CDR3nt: TGCGCCAGCAGTTCCGGGACTAGCGGGAGTGCCGGGGAGCTGTTTTTT

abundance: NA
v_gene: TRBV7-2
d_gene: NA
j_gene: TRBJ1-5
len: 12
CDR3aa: CASSYREQPQHF
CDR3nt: TGTGCCAGCAGCTACAGGGAACAGCCCCAGCATTTT

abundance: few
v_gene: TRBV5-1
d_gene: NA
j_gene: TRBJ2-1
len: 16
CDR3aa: CASSPGTPQAYNEQFF
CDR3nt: TGCGCCAGCAGCCCCGGGACCCCTCAAGCCTACAATGAGCAGTTCTTC

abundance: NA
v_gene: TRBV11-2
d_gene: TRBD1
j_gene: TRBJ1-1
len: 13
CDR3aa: CASSFTITGAAFF
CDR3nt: TGTGCCAGCAGCTTCACCATTACAGGGGCGGCTTTCTTT

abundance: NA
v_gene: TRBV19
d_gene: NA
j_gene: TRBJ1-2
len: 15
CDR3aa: CASRPVGRSVYGYTF
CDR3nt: TGTGCCAGTAGACCTGTAGGAAGGTCCGTCTATGGCTACACCTTC

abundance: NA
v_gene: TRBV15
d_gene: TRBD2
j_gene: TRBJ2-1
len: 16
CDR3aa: CATSRFSGRAFNEQFF
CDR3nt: TGTGCCACCAGCAGATTCAGCGGGAGGGCCTTCAATGAGCAGTTCTTC

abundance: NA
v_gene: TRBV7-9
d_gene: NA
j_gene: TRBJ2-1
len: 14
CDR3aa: CASSRDGPYNEQFF
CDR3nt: TGTGCCAGCAGCCGGGACGGACCTTACAATGAGCAGTTCTTC

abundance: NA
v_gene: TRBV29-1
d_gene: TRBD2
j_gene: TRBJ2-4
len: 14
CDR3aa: CSVETSGGPNIQYF
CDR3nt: TGCAGCGTGGAGACTAGCGGGGGGCCCAACATTCAGTACTTC

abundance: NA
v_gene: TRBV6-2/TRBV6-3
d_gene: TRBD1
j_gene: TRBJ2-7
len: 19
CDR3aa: CASSFLSGTGSLPSYEQYF
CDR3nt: TGTGCCAGCAGTTTTCTATCCGGGACAGGGAGCTTACCCTCCTACGAGCAGTACTTC

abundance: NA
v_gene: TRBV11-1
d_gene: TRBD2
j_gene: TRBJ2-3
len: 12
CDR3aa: CASSLSLAGPYF
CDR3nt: TGTGCCAGCAGCTTAAGCCTAGCGGGACCGTATTTT

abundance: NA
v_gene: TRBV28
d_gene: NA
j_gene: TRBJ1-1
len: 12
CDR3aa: CASRVGGTEAFF
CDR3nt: TGTGCCAGCAGAGTGGGCGGCACTGAAGCTTTCTTT

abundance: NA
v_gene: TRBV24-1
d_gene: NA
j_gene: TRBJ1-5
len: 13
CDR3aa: CATSYSPGGPQHF
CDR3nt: TGTGCCACCAGCTACTCTCCCGGGGGGCCCCAGCATTTT

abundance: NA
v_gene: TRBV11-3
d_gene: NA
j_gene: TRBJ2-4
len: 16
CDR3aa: CASSLPEGDGKNIQYF
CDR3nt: TGTGCCAGCAGCTTACCCGAAGGGGACGGAAAAAACATTCAGTACTTC

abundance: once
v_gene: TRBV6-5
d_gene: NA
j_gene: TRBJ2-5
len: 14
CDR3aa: CASGFNRVAETQYF
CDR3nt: TGTGCCAGCGGGTTCAATAGAGTGGCGGAGACCCAGTACTTC

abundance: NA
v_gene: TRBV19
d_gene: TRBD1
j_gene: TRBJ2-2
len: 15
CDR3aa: CASSRQGSNTGELFF
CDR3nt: TGTGCCAGTAGTAGACAGGGTTCGAACACCGGGGAGCTGTTTTTT

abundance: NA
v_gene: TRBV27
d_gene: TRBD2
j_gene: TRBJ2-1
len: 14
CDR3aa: CASSPGLATNEQFF
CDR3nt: TGTGCCAGCAGTCCTGGACTAGCGACCAATGAGCAGTTCTTC

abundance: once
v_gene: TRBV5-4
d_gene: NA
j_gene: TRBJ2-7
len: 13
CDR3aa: CASSLFGGGEQYF
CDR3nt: TGTGCCAGCAGCTTGTTTGGGGGAGGCGAGCAGTACTTC

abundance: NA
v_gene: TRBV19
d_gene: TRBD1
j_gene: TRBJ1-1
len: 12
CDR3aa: CASRQGGTEAFF
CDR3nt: TGTGCCAGCCGACAGGGGGGAACGGAAGCTTTCTTT

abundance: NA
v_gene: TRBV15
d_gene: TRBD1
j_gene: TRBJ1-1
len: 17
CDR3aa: CATSRSLGQGIDTEAFF
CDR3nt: TGTGCCACCAGCAGGTCGCTCGGACAGGGGATCGACACTGAAGCTTTCTTT

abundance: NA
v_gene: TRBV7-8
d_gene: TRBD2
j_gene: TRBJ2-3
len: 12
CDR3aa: CASSWGTSGTHF
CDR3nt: TGTGCCAGCAGCTGGGGGACTAGCGGGACGCATTTT

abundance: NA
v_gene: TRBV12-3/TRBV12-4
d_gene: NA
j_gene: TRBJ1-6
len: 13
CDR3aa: CASTLRSGSPLHF
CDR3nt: TGTGCCAGCACCCTACGTAGCGGCTCACCCCTCCACTTT

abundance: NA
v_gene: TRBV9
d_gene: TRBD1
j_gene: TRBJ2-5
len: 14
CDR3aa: CASSPDRGQETQYF
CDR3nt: TGTGCCAGCAGCCCTGACAGGGGACAAGAGACCCAGTACTTC

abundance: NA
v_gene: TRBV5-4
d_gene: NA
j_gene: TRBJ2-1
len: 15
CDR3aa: CASSLGVKGWDEQFF
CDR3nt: TGTGCCAGCAGCTTGGGTGTGAAGGGTTGGGATGAGCAGTTCTTC

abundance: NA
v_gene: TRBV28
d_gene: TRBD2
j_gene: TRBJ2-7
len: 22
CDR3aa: CASFSAGSPQRPGTSGGYEQYF
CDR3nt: TGTGCCAGCTTCTCCGCGGGGAGCCCCCAGAGACCAGGGACTAGCGGGGGCTACGAGCAGTACTTC

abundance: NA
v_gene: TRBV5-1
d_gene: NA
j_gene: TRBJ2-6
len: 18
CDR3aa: CASSLSAPTYSGANVLTF
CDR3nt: TGCGCCAGCAGCTTGTCCGCCCCGACGTATTCTGGGGCCAACGTCCTGACTTTC

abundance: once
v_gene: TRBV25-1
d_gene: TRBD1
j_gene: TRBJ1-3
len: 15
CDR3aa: CASSGTGTGGNTIYF
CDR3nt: TGTGCCAGCAGTGGAACCGGGACAGGGGGAAACACCATATATTTT

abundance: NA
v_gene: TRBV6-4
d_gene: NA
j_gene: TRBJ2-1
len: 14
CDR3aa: CASIKDPRNNEQFF
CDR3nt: TGTGCCAGCATCAAAGACCCCCGTAACAATGAGCAGTTCTTC

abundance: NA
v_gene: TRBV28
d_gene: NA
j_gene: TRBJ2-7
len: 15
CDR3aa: CASSLFGQLTYEQYF
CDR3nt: TGTGCCAGCAGTTTATTTGGGCAGCTAACCTACGAGCAGTACTTC

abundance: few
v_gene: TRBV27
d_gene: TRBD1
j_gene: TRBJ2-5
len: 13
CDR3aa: CASSWDSQETQYF
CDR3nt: TGTGCCAGCAGCTGGGACAGCCAAGAGACCCAGTACTTC

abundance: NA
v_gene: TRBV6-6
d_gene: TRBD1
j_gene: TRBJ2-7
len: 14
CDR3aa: CASSYSQGANEQYF
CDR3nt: TGTGCCAGCAGTTACTCACAGGGGGCAAACGAGCAGTACTTC

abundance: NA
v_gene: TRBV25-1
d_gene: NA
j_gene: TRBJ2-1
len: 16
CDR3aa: CASSPYSAGTYNEQFF
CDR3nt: TGTGCCAGCAGCCCCTATAGCGCGGGGACCTACAATGAGCAGTTCTTC

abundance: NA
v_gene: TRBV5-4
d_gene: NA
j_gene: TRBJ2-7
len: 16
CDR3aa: CASSGGLASHLYEQYF
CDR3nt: TGTGCCAGCAGCGGTGGCCTAGCGTCGCACCTCTACGAGCAGTACTTC

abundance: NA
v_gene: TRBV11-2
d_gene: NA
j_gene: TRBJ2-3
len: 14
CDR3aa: CASSLVTSTDTQYF
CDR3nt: TGTGCCAGCAGCTTAGTAACTAGCACAGATACGCAGTATTTT

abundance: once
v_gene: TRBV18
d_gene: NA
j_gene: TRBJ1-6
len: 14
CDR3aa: CASSPAEQLSPLHF
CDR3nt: TGTGCCAGCTCACCAGCAGAACAGCTCTCACCCCTCCACTTT

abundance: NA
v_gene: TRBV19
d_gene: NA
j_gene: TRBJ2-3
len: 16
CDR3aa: CASSLQRAGHTDTQYF
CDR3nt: TGTGCCAGTAGTCTCCAGCGGGCGGGTCACACAGATACGCAGTATTTT

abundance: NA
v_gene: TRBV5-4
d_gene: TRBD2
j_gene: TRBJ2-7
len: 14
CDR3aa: CASSLQAGGYEQYF
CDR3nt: TGTGCCAGCAGCTTACAAGCGGGGGGGTACGAGCAGTACTTC

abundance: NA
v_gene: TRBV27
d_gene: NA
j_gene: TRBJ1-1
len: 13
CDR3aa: CASSLSVNTEAFF
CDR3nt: TGTGCCAGCAGTTTATCAGTTAACACTGAAGCTTTCTTT

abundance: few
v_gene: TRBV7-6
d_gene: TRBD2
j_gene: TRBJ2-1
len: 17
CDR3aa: CASSLRRPGLGSDEQFF
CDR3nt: TGTGCCAGCAGCTTACGCCGACCGGGACTAGGATCCGATGAGCAGTTCTTC

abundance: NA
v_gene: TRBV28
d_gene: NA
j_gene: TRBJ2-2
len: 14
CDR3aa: CASSPGLFTGELFF
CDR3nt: TGTGCCAGCAGTCCCGGACTGTTCACCGGGGAGCTGTTTTTT

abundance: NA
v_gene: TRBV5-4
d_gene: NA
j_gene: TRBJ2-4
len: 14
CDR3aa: CASSLVPVEPIQYF
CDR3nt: TGTGCCAGCAGCTTGGTCCCCGTGGAGCCCATTCAGTACTTC

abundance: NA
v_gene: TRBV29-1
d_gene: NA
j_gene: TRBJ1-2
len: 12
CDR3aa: CSVGPGTYGYTF
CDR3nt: TGCAGCGTTGGGCCAGGGACCTATGGCTACACCTTC

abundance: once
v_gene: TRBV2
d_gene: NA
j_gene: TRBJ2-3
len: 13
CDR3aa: CASSQVLVDTQYF
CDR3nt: TGTGCCAGCAGTCAGGTGTTGGTAGATACGCAGTATTTT